A selection of T cell receptor beta chains follows, all from one sample in a study of human T cells and chemical hapten exposure. TCRdb analysed the RACE reads with MiXCR anew, one entry per CDR3 protein. Of roughly 71,000 distinct CDR3 sequences listed, around 10% are singletons. The material sequenced was whole blood, taken in connection with sensitization to the hapten diphenylcyclopropenone (DPC). The receptor source for this set is a woman between 45 and 65 years old with alopecia areata. Some clones in this sample may be carry-over from other donors' samples. CDR3s include the opening cysteine and the closing phenylalanine or tryptophan. The D gene is left open where the match is weak. Clone size is not always given. Where it is, it says once, few, many or a class for expanded clones.

d_gene | j_gene | abundance | v_gene | CDR3aa
TRBD1 | TRBJ2-7 | - | TRBV18 | CASSPGTGNEQYF
TRBD1 | TRBJ2-1 | few | TRBV5-1 | CASSRTGRDPYNEQFF
- | TRBJ2-7 | - | TRBV6-1 | CASSSGWGRREQYF
- | TRBJ1-1 | few | TRBV9 | CASSVDGLGTEAFF
- | TRBJ2-2 | - | TRBV28 | CASSPPQGYTGELFF
- | TRBJ1-5 | - | TRBV2 | CASGGSVDSNQPQHF
- | TRBJ1-4 | few | TRBV4-3 | CASSQEGAATNEKLFF
- | TRBJ2-7 | few | TRBV2 | CASSDPGSGRDEQYF
- | TRBJ2-2 | few | TRBV27 | CASSFRGGTGELFF
- | TRBJ1-1 | many | TRBV11-2 | CASSFQGAVGEAFF
TRBD1 | TRBJ2-4 | - | TRBV7-8 | CASSSLSLDRVQDSWRNIQYF
TRBD1 | TRBJ1-4 | few | TRBV19 | CASSIPGGNEKLFF
- | TRBJ1-1 | many | TRBV7-9 | CASSLTGAPEAFF
TRBD2 | TRBJ2-3 | many | TRBV10-2 | CASSSGGTDTQYF
- | TRBJ1-2 | few | TRBV3-2 | CASSQPSRVYGYTF
TRBD2 | TRBJ2-5 | few | TRBV7-8 | CASSLGASGRKTQYF
TRBD1 | TRBJ2-2 | - | TRBV11-2 | CASSLDGTGGTGELFF
TRBD2 | TRBJ2-1 | few | TRBV20-1 | CSAGVGGSFDEQFF
- | TRBJ1-1 | - | TRBV7-9 | CASSSGSRVNTEAFF
- | TRBJ2-1 | - | TRBV5-1 | CASNREVAYLNEQFF
- | TRBJ2-1 | many | TRBV11-2 | CASSSVGLHEQFF
- | TRBJ1-4 | many | TRBV4-2 | CASSHLNEKLFF
- | TRBJ1-5 | many | TRBV19 | CASTAQVNQPQHF
- | TRBJ2-3 | many | TRBV20-1 | CSESGTSTDTQYF
- | TRBJ2-1 | few | TRBV20-1 | CSARVGQFDYNEQFF
TRBD2 | TRBJ2-2 | - | TRBV3-1 | CASSQALARHTGELFF
- | TRBJ1-6 | - | TRBV28 | CASSPPGTLILHF
- | TRBJ1-1 | few | TRBV6-2/TRBV6-3 | CASSYPLEFAEAFF
- | TRBJ2-7 | - | TRBV4-2 | CASSQTLSYSYEQYF
TRBD1 | TRBJ1-1 | many | TRBV12-3/TRBV12-4 | CASTELPGQGEAFF